These 30 T cell receptor beta chains were all obtained from the same sample, sequenced in a study of T cells in Graves' hyperthyroidism and ophthalmopathy. Researchers took RNA transcripts and amplified the TCR beta CDR3 regions from them. When the TCR CDR3 underwent first-round RT-PCR, the HTBI primer set was used. TCRdb processed the multiplex PCR reads anew with MiXCR; each CDR3 protein has one entry. The sample has 450,000 to 700,000 distinct CDR3 sequences, around 42% seen once. Sequences were obtained from peripheral blood or thyroid tissue (not recorded which). The receptors derive from an adult woman with Graves' disease, either hyperthyroidism or ophthalmopathy (not recorded which).

Ten or more counts support this clonotype. The chain recombines TRBV10-3 with TRBJ2-5; D ambiguous. CDR3 length: 12 amino acids. The germline V gene has CDR1 ENHRY and CDR2 SYGVKD. The V end lost 2 bases, the J end lost 7 bases, and 8 bases lay between the germline ends. CDR3 coding DNA: TGTGCCATCAGTGAGGGGTTCAGGACCCAGTACTTC. Translating it yields CAISEGFRTQYF.

This clonotype was recorded many times. The chain uses TRBV14 and TRBJ1-1; TRBD1 might be the D (5 bases). The CDR3 consists of 14 residues. The V and J ends lost 4 bases and 4 bases respectively, with 13 bases between them. Germline V CDR1 and CDR2: SGHDN, FVKESK. This CDR3 reads CASSPLGGGTEAFF. The CDR3 nucleotides read TGTGCCAGCAGCCCCCTGGGGGGGGGCACTGAAGCTTTCTTT. The full variable domain, rest sourced from reference TRBV14 and TRBJ1-1, is EAGVTQFPSHSVIEKGQTVTLRCDPISGHDNLYWYRRVMGKEIKFLLHFVKESKQDESGMPNNRFLAERTGGTYSTLKVQPAELEDSGVYFCASSPLGGGTEAFFGQGTRLTVV.

This chain links TRBV4-3 with TRBJ2-5, with 7 bases that match TRBD2. After removal of 4 bases from V and 4 bases from J, the junction contained 9 bases not matched to a gene. The CDR3 is made up of 15 amino acids. CDR1 LGHNA and CDR2 YSLEER come from the germline V gene. The CDR3 protein is CASSPGAGEGETQYF. CDR3 DNA sequence: TGCGCCAGCAGCCCTGGGGCGGGAGAGGGAGAGACCCAGTACTTC.

This clonotype appeared a few times. The rearrangement links TRBV6-5 to TRBJ2-7; tentative D call: TRBD1 (5 bases). CDR1 and CDR2 from the germline V gene are MNHEY and SVGAGI. This CDR3 has 14 amino acids. V was shortened by 2 bases and J by 3 bases, with 11 bases between the two germline ends. The CDR3 sequence is CASSYGQGLYEQYF. CDR3 coding DNA: TGTGCCAGCAGTTACGGCCAGGGCCTCTACGAGCAGTACTTC.

This chain uses TRBV10-3 with TRBJ1-6; 7 nucleotides match TRBD1. The CDR3 contains 15 residues. With V trimmed by 5 bases and J by 7 bases, 8 bases remained unmatched. The germline V gene encodes CDR1 ENHRY and CDR2 SYGVKD. CDR3 sequence: CAISPGQVPNSPLHF. CDR3 nucleotides: TGTGCCATCAGTCCCGGACAGGTTCCAAATTCACCCCTCCACTTT.

This clonotype was counted ten times or more. This chain uses TRBV24-1 with TRBJ2-3; no firm D call. Trimming stripped 0 bases from V and 10 bases from J, with 13 bases between. This CDR3 is built from 14 residues. CDR1 KGHDR and CDR2 SFDVKD come from the germline V gene. This chain's CDR3 is CATSDLDGLESQYF. The CDR3 coding sequence is TGTGCCACCAGTGATTTGGACGGCCTAGAATCGCAGTATTTT.

A few counts support this clonotype. V gene TRBV29-1 combines with J gene TRBJ2-2; D is uncertain. Per germline, CDR1 SQVTM and CDR2 ANQGSEA. The CDR3 contains 14 residues. Trimming stripped 6 bases from V and 4 bases from J, with 15 bases between. CDR3 loop: CSVRIGSSTGELFF. The DNA for the CDR3 is TGCAGCGTGAGGATAGGGTCGAGCACCGGGGAGCTGTTTTTT.

V gene TRBV9 combines with J gene TRBJ1-6; D is uncertain. This CDR3 contains 13 residues. The ends were cut back, 0 bases at V and 7 bases at J, with 5 bases in the middle. CDR1 and CDR2 from the germline V gene are SGDLS and YYNGEE. CDR3 nucleotide sequence: TGTGCCAGCAGCGTAGGAGTAAATTCACCCCTCCACTTT. Its translation is CASSVGVNSPLHF.

This clonotype has a count of ten or more. DNA of the CDR3: TGTGCCACCAGCAGAGAGGCGCTAGCGGCCGGGGAGCTGTTTTTT. Encoded protein: CATSREALAAGELFF. The rearrangement links TRBV15 to TRBJ2-2, with 7 positions matching TRBD2. V gave up 0 bases and J gave up 6 bases; unmatched junction bases: 4. The CDR3 spans 15 residues. CDR1 and CDR2 (germline): LNHNV, YYDKDF (reference sequence).

The chain has TRBV13 and TRBJ2-3; 7 bases align to TRBD1. Germline V CDR1 and CDR2: PRHDT, FYEKMQ (reference sequence). There are 14 residues in the CDR3. V lost 5 bases and J lost 6; bases outside the gene matches: 8. The CDR3 region is CASSQRTGEDTQYF. CDR3 DNA sequence: TGTGCCAGCAGCCAGCGGACAGGAGAGGATACGCAGTATTTT. The variable domain in full, with the rest retrieved from reference TRBV13 and TRBJ2-3, is AAGVIQSPRHLIKEKRETATLKCYPIPRHDTVYWYQQGPGQDPQFLISFYEKMQSDKGSIPDRFSAQQFSDYHSELNMSSLELGDSALYFCASSQRTGEDTQYFGPGTRLTVL.

This clonotype was recorded many times. The chain combines TRBV10-3 with TRBJ1-5; D unresolved. Germline CDR1 reads ENHRY; CDR2 reads SYGVKD. This CDR3 is built from 16 residues. The V end lost 10 bases, the J end lost 1 base, and 20 bases lay between the germline ends. The CDR3 is CATKSGVGGSNQPQHF. As DNA, the CDR3 is TGTGCCACCAAGTCCGGGGTTGGTGGCAGCAATCAGCCCCAGCATTTT.

This clonotype was picked up many times. The CDR3 DNA sequence: TGCGCCAGCAGCCAGAGACTAGCGGGAGGTTCCTACGAGCAGTACTTC. Translated, it gives CASSQRLAGGSYEQYF. The chain joins TRBV4-1 to TRBJ2-7, with 13 bases that match TRBD2. Germline CDR1 MGHRA, CDR2 YSYEKL. Trimming took 3 bases from V and 1 from J; bases not matched to a gene: 3. The CDR3 has 16 amino acids.

This clonotype was seen many times. J is TRBJ1-6 and V is TRBV7-9; possible D gene TRBD1, 5 bases. This CDR3 has 13 amino acids. Trimming shortened V by 5 bases and J by 10 bases, and 12 bases separated the two germline ends. The germline CDR1 and CDR2 sequences are SEHNR and FQNEAQ (reference sequence). The CDR3 loop is CASSPGPLSPLHF. For the CDR3, the DNA is TGTGCCAGCAGCCCGGGGCCGTTATCACCCCTCCACTTT.

This clonotype was picked up many times. The chain recombines TRBV7-2 with TRBJ1-4; 11 bases agree with TRBD1. CDR3 size: 16 residues. Germline V CDR1 and CDR2: SGHTA, FQGNSA. J lost 10 bases, V lost 1 base, and 8 bases had no gene match. The CDR3 protein is CASSLVGQGAEGKLFF. The CDR3 DNA is TGTGCCAGCAGCTTAGTCGGACAGGGGGCCGAGGGAAAACTGTTTTTT.

V usage is TRBV4-2 and J usage is TRBJ2-5, with 14 positions matching TRBD2. After removal of 3 bases from V and 5 bases from J, the junction contained 5 bases not matched to a gene. The CDR3 is 16 residues long. CDR1 is LGHNA, CDR2 YNFKEQ, per germline. CDR3: CASSQTSGRAGETQYF. The CDR3 DNA is TGTGCCAGCAGCCAGACTAGCGGGAGGGCCGGGGAGACCCAGTACTTC.

Comment on this clonotype: One end of the junction varies from germline; a read error may be responsible. V and J are TRBV2 and TRBJ1-5, with a tentative D call TRBD1 (6 bases). CDR1 and CDR2 (germline): SNHLY, FYNNEI. This CDR3 region has 15 residues. The CDR3 is CASSAEEQGYQPRHF. The CDR3 DNA is TGTGCCAGCAGTGCAGAGGAACAGGGATATCAGCCCCGGCATTTT.

This clonotype was picked up many times. The chain recombines TRBV12-3 or TRBV12-4 with TRBJ1-1, with D maybe TRBD1 (5 bases). The CDR3 contains 12 residues. V was pared by 5 bases and J by 11 bases, with 15 bases between. Here the CDR3 DNA reads TGTGCCAGCAGTCGGACGATGGGGCGGGCTTTCTTT. This codes for CASSRTMGRAFF.

The genes are TRBV11-2 and TRBJ2-7; 9 nucleotides match TRBD1. Germline lookup yields CDR1 SGHAT and CDR2 FQNNGV. V lost 5 bases and J lost 2; bases outside the gene matches: 7. The CDR3 is 15 residues long. The CDR3 nucleotides read TGTGCCAGCAGCCCAGGGACAGGGATACCCTACGAGCAGTACTTC. It yields the protein CASSPGTGIPYEQYF.

This chain links TRBV15 with TRBJ2-7; perhaps TRBD1 as D (6 bases). V shed 4 bases and J shed 0 bases, with 13 bases lying between them. The CDR3 has 15 amino acids. The germline CDR1 and CDR2 sequences are LNHNV and YYDKDF (reference sequence). The CDR3: CATSTTDRFSYEQYF. CDR3 DNA: TGTGCCACCAGCACAACCGACAGGTTCTCCTACGAGCAGTACTTC.

There are many counts of this clonotype. The genes are TRBV20-1 and TRBJ1-1; 7 bases map to TRBD1. CDR3 length: 17 residues. V gave up 8 bases and J gave up 2 bases; unmatched junction bases: 20. Germline V gives CDR1 DFQATT, CDR2 SNEGSKA (reference sequence). CDR3 bases: TGCAGTCTAGGGGGCAATCCGACAGGACGTTATAACACTGAAGCTTTCTTT. Protein: CSLGGNPTGRYNTEAFF.

V and J are TRBV6-6 and TRBJ1-2, with TRBD1 matching over 9 bases. This CDR3 has 15 amino acids. Germline CDR1 MNHNY, CDR2 SVGAGI (reference sequence). The J segment lost 4 bases and the V segment lost 5 bases, leaving 8 bases of the junction unmatched. The CDR3 DNA sequence: TGTGCCAGCAGTCGTACAGGGGGCAGCCCCTATGGCTACACCTTC. Translation: CASSRTGGSPYGYTF.

The chain links TRBV11-1 to TRBJ2-5, with 7 bases matching TRBD1. Germline assignment: CDR1 SGHAT and CDR2 FQDESV (reference sequence). The CDR3 consists of 15 residues. V shed 6 bases, J shed 0 bases, and the junction held 7 bases outside the gene matches. The CDR3 reads CASRGIGTDQETQYF. The CDR3 nucleotides are TGTGCCAGCAGAGGTATCGGGACAGACCAAGAGACCCAGTACTTC.

This clonotype occurred a few times. This chain links TRBV28 with TRBJ2-2, with 7 nucleotides matching TRBD1. The CDR3 extends over 16 amino acids. V shed 6 bases and J 6 bases; nucleotides not matched to a gene: 13. Looked up from germline, CDR1 is MDHEN and CDR2 is SYDVKM. The CDR3 nucleotides are TGTGCCAGCAGCACTACAGGGGCTGAAGGAGCCGGGGAGCTGTTTTTT. Protein product: CASSTTGAEGAGELFF.

The V gene is TRBV3-1, the J gene TRBJ2-1; D is tentatively TRBD1 or TRBD2 (5 bases each). The CDR3 extends over 16 amino acids. With 4 bases removed from V and 7 bases from J, the gap between germline ends came to 20 bases. The germline gives CDR1 LGHDT, CDR2 YNNKEL (reference sequence). In nucleotides, the CDR3 is TGTGCCAGCAGCCTGGGGCGGAGCCTCGGAGGAAATGAGCAGTTCTTC. Translation: CASSLGRSLGGNEQFF.

This clonotype was observed many times. The rearrangement uses TRBV10-3 and TRBJ2-6; D is possibly TRBD2 (5 bases). The CDR3 totals 14 residues. Per the germline V gene, CDR1 is ENHRY and CDR2 is SYGVKD. This chain's CDR3 is CATMAGTGANVLTF. The CDR3 DNA is TGTGCTACTATGGCGGGTACTGGGGCCAACGTCCTGACTTTC.

This clonotype has ten or more counts. This chain joins TRBV7-9 and TRBJ1-1; possible D gene TRBD1, 6 bases. The V gene lost 5 bases and the J gene lost 1 base, with 11 bases spanning the gap. Germline CDR1 SEHNR, CDR2 FQNEAQ (reference sequence). This CDR3 contains 14 residues. The CDR3 DNA is TGTGCCAGCAGCGGAGAACAGGGGAACACTGAAGCTTTCTTT. As protein: CASSGEQGNTEAFF.

This clonotype was recorded at least ten times. This chain uses TRBV7-2 with TRBJ1-6; 7 positions match TRBD1. The CDR3 sequence is 15 residues long. The ends lost 5 bases at V and 11 bases at J; junction bases unmatched: 12. Germline assignment: CDR1 SGHTA and CDR2 FQGNSA. CDR3 bases: TGTGCCAGCAGCCCCCGGGACAGCATCAAGACACCCCTCCACTTT. Its protein is CASSPRDSIKTPLHF.

This clonotype appeared a single time. The chain employs TRBV14 and TRBJ2-5; D may match TRBD1 or TRBD2 (5 bases each). This CDR3 contains 15 residues. The ends were cut back, 6 bases at V and 4 bases at J, with 18 bases in the middle. Germline V gene sequence: CDR1 SGHDN, CDR2 FVKESK. CDR3 nucleotides: TGTGCCAGCAGTCTGGACTCGGGTCAGGGAGAGACCCAGTACTTC. Protein product: CASSLDSGQGETQYF.

This clonotype was picked up many times. This chain connects TRBV20-1 to TRBJ2-7; 7 bases agree with TRBD1. Germline lookup yields CDR1 DFQATT and CDR2 SNEGSKA (reference sequence). V was clipped by 3 bases and J by 1 base; unmatched bases: 9. This CDR3 has 15 amino acids. The CDR3 region is CSASPQGVPSYEQYF. For the CDR3, the DNA is TGCAGTGCTAGTCCCCAGGGGGTCCCTTCCTACGAGCAGTACTTC.

This clonotype was counted ten times or more. This chain links TRBV5-1 with TRBJ1-2, with TRBD1 matching over 9 bases. The ends lost 4 bases at V and 6 bases at J; junction bases unmatched: 13. Per the germline V gene, CDR1 is SGHRS and CDR2 is YFSETQ. This CDR3 has 16 amino acids. The CDR3 DNA reads TGCGCCAGCAGCAACGGGGACAGGGAAATAACTAATGGCTACACCTTC. It yields the protein CASSNGDREITNGYTF.